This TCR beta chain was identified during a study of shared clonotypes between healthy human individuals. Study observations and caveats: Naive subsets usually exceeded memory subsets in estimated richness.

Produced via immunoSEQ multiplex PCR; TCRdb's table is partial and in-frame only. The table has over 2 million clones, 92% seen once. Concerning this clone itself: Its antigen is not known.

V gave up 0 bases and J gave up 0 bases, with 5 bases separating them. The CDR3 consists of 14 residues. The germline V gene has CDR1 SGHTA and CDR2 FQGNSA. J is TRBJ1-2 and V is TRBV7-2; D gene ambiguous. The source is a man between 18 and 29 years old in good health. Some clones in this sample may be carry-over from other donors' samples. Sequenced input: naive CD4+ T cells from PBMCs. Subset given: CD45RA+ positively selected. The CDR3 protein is CASSLAASNYGYTF. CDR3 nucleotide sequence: TGTGCCAGCAGCTTAGCTGCTTCTAACTATGGCTACACCTTC.